The next 6 T cell receptor beta chains were all read from a single sample in a study of cytomegalovirus exposure and HLA in healthy donors. Here immunoSEQ multiplex PCR was the method, and the copy in TCRdb shows in-frame clones only, minus some. This sample has some 190,000 clones, with approximately 86% found just once. The specimen sequenced was PBMCs. The receptor set was obtained from a man aged 25 to 40 in good health and CMV-seropositive.

The V and J genes are TRBV28 and TRBJ1-5; TRBD1 might be the D (5 bases). The CDR3 consists of 17 residues. The V gene's germline CDR1 is MDHEN and CDR2 SYDVKM. Trimming pared 3 bases from V and 1 base from J, leaving 16 bases between. The DNA for the CDR3 is TGTGCCAGCAGTTTCGCAGGGAGATATGCGAGCAATCAGCCCCAGCATTTT. Translation: CASSFAGRYASNQPQHF.

The chain uses TRBV23-1 and TRBJ2-7; D remains unclear. TRBV23-1 qualifies as an ORF whose function is uncertain. The CDR3 has 12 residues. V gave up 9 bases and J gave up 1 base, with 10 bases separating them. CDR3 coding DNA: TGCGCCAGGAGTTTATCGTCCTACGAGCAGTACTTC. Its translation is CARSLSSYEQYF.

The rearrangement uses TRBV6-5 and TRBJ2-7; 8 bases match TRBD1. The CDR3 totals 14 residues. The germline V gene has CDR1 MNHEY and CDR2 SVGAGI. Germline trimming cut 6 bases from V and 3 bases from J; bases unmatched to any gene: 7. The CDR3 DNA reads as TGTGCCAGCAGCCAGGGACAGGATTTCTACGAGCAGTACTTC. It translates to CASSQGQDFYEQYF.

J is TRBJ2-1 and V is TRBV5-8; the D is unclear. Per germline, CDR1 SGHTS and CDR2 YDEGEE. The CDR3 is 11 residues long. The V end was cut by 3 bases, the J end by 2 bases, with 0 bases between. The CDR3 loop is CASSSYNEQFF. The CDR3, as DNA: TGTGCCAGCAGCTCCTACAATGAGCAGTTCTTC.

The chain couples TRBV9 to TRBJ2-3, with D tentatively TRBD2 (6 bases). Trimming shortened V by 0 bases and J by 5 bases, and 13 bases separated the two germline ends. Germline assignment: CDR1 SGDLS and CDR2 YYNGEE. The CDR3 runs 15 residues. CDR3 nucleotide sequence: TGTGCCAGCAGCGTAGGGCAGGGACTTGTAGATACGCAGTATTTT. Translated: CASSVGQGLVDTQYF.

The chain is built from TRBV5-4 and TRBJ2-5; D is unclear. The CDR3 has 13 residues. V was cut by 6 bases and J by 5 bases, with 14 bases left in between. Looked up from germline, CDR1 is SGHNT and CDR2 is YYREEE (reference sequence). For the CDR3, the DNA is TGTGCCAGCACCACCTTTGGGCGGGAGACCCAGTACTTC. It encodes CASTTFGRETQYF. The full variable domain, completed using reference TRBV5-4 and TRBJ2-5, is ETGVTQSPTHLIKTRGQQVTLRCSSQSGHNTVSWYQQALGQGPQFIFQYYREEENGRGNFPPRFSGLQFPNYSSELNVNALELDDSALYLCASTTFGRETQYFGPGTRLLVL.